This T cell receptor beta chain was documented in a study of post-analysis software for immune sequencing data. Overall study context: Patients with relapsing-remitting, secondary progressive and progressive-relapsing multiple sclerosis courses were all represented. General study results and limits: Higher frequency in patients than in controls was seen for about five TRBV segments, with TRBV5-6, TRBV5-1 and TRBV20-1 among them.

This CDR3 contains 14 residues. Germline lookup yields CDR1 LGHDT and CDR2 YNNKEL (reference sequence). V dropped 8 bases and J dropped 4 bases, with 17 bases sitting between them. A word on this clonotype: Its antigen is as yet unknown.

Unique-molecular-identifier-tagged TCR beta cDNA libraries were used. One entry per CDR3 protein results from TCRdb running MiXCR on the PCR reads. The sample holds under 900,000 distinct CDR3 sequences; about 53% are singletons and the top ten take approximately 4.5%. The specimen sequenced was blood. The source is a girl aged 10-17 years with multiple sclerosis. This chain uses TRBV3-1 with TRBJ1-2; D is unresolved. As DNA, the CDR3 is TGTGCCAGCGAGGGCCTGGCGGACGGCTATGGCTACACCTTC. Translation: CASEGLADGYGYTF.